The clone carrying this T cell receptor beta chain was observed at least ten times. Its target is unknown. This entry comes from a study of T-cell memory formation after mild COVID-19. General observations from the study: The CD4+ clones that contracted clustered mainly within CM and EM, and the CD8+ clones concentrated in EMRA.

The CDR3 loop spans 13 amino acids. V lost 1 base and J 5 bases, leaving 8 bases between the germline ends. TCRdb processed the 5' RACE reads anew with MiXCR; each CDR3 protein has one entry. The table has roughly 620,000 distinct CDR3 sequences, more than 15% seen once. The specimen was PBMCs or a T cell subset sorted from them (not recorded which). This TCR came from an adult woman who had mild COVID-19 (a few samples of this study predate the infection). Cell type and time point are not known. The chain couples TRBV12-3 or TRBV12-4 to TRBJ2-5; D is perhaps TRBD2 (5 bases). CDR3 bases: TGTGCCAGCAGTTTAGGAGGGAAGGAGACCCAGTACTTC. As protein: CASSLGGKETQYF.